This TCR beta chain was profiled in a study of T cells after yellow fever vaccination. Study in general: Researchers used SMART-Seq v4 Ultra Low Input to prepare fractions that had low cell numbers.

This clonotype was seen repeatedly, ten times or more. MiXCR, applied by TCRdb to the 5' RACE reads, yields one record per CDR3 protein. The sample includes 20,000 to 30,000 distinct CDR3 sequences, 5% to 6% of them seen just once. V was trimmed by 1 base and J by 4 bases, leaving 20 bases between them. In germline, CDR1 is DFQATT, CDR2 SNEGSKA (reference sequence). This CDR3 has 16 residues. Overall study findings and caveats: Most primary-vaccination clones reappeared after the booster (approximately 95% CD4, 75% to 90% CD8). Nearly all vaccine-responding clonotypes were undetectable in sorted memory subsets on day 0.

The chain recombines TRBV20-1 with TRBJ2-7; D assignment may be TRBD1 or TRBD2 (5 bases each). This sequence was found in a man aged 30 to 39 who received the YFV17D yellow fever vaccine. The sample in question was PBMCs, either bulk or a sorted T-cell subset (CD4+, CD8+, memory, or dextramer-sorted; not recorded which), obtained 15 days after the yellow fever booster vaccination. The DNA of the CDR3 is TGCAGTGCTAGAGCAGGTCGGGACGGCCTCATATACGAGCAGTACTTC. Its protein is CSARAGRDGLIYEQYF.